This is a list of T cell receptor beta chains from one sample in a study of neoadjuvant nivolumab and ipilimumab in lung cancer. Here immunoSEQ multiplex PCR was the method, and the copy in TCRdb shows in-frame clones only, minus some. This sample has about 23,000 clones, with approximately 82% found just once. The source was peripheral blood, collected before neoadjuvant nivolumab, alone or with ipilimumab. The origin of the receptors is an adult with non-small cell lung cancer. CDR3s include the opening cysteine and the closing phenylalanine or tryptophan. The D gene is left open where the match is weak. Clone size is given for some rows only: seen once, a few or many times, or a class if the clone is expanded.

j_gene,abundance,d_gene,v_gene,CDR3nt,CDR3aa
TRBJ2-2,-,-,TRBV18,TGTGCCAGCTCACCACCGGACATCCGGGCGTCGGGGGAGCTGTTTTTT,CASSPPDIRASGELFF
TRBJ2-2,few,-,TRBV11-2,TGTGCCAGCAGCTTTAACACCGGGGAGCTGTTTTTT,CASSFNTGELFF
TRBJ2-7,-,TRBD1,TRBV7-3,TGTGCCAGCAGCTTGGCAGGGGGTGAGCAGTACTTC,CASSLAGGEQYF
TRBJ2-5,-,-,TRBV29-1,TGCAGCTCGTACACCACCCAGGGAGAGACCCAGTACTTC,CSSYTTQGETQYF
TRBJ1-2,-,-,TRBV6-1,TGTGCCAGCAGTGAAGGGGCAGCTAACTATGGCTACACCTTC,CASSEGAANYGYTF
TRBJ1-1,-,-,TRBV5-4,TGTGCCAGCAGCTCAGGATCGAACACTGAAGCTTTCTTT,CASSSGSNTEAFF
TRBJ1-2,-,TRBD1,TRBV11-2,TGTGCCAGCAGCTTAACAGCACAGGGGAGTGGCTACACCTTC,CASSLTAQGSGYTF
TRBJ2-5,few,-,TRBV5-5,TGTGCCAGCAGCTTAGTCTTTGCAGGGCTAGAGACCCAGTACTTC,CASSLVFAGLETQYF
TRBJ2-7,-,TRBD1,TRBV5-4,TGTGCCAGCAGCGAATCCGGGACAGGGAGCTACGAGCAGTACTTC,CASSESGTGSYEQYF
TRBJ2-1,-,-,TRBV11-1,TGTGCCAGCAGCTTAGGCTCGTCCCTCAGTGAGCAGTTCTTC,CASSLGSSLSEQFF
TRBJ2-1,-,-,TRBV11-2,TGTGCCAGCAGCGGACGATACCGTTTAATCAATGAGCAGTTCTTC,CASSGRYRLINEQFF
TRBJ2-3,-,-,TRBV11-3,TGTGCCAGCAGCTTAGCGCAGGGGCTTAGCACAGATACGCAGTATTTT,CASSLAQGLSTDTQYF
TRBJ1-1,-,-,TRBV11-2,TGTGCCAGCAGTAATACCTGGGGAACTGAAGCTTTCTTT,CASSNTWGTEAFF
TRBJ1-5,-,-,TRBV7-9,TGTGCCAGCAGCTTCTTAAATCAGCCCCAGCATTTT,CASSFLNQPQHF
TRBJ2-3,-,-,TRBV7-9,TGTGCCAGCAGCTCGAGACTAGAAACCACAGATACGCAGTATTTT,CASSSRLETTDTQYF
TRBJ2-2,-,TRBD1,TRBV5-1,TGCGCCAGCAGCATCGGGACAGGGCGGACCGGGGAGCTGTTTTTT,CASSIGTGRTGELFF
TRBJ2-7,-,TRBD2,TRBV5-1,TGCGCCAGCAGCTTGGAACCGAGCGGGAGCGAGCAGTACTTC,CASSLEPSGSEQYF
TRBJ1-1,-,-,TRBV18,TGTGCCAGCTCACCACTCCCGGGAGGGTCAGGCACTGAAGCTTTCTTT,CASSPLPGGSGTEAFF
TRBJ1-1,few,-,TRBV2,TGTGCCAGCAGGGTAGGACAGAACACTGAAGCTTTCTTT,CASRVGQNTEAFF
TRBJ2-1,-,-,TRBV9,TGTGCCAGCAGCGTAATAAGCGGTCCCTACAATGAGCAGTTCTTC,CASSVISGPYNEQFF
TRBJ2-3,-,-,TRBV9,TGTGCCAGCAGCGTAGCCGGGGTAGGCACAGATACGCAGTATTTT,CASSVAGVGTDTQYF
TRBJ1-1,-,TRBD1,TRBV5-1,TGCGCCAGCAGCTGGAGGACAGGCACTGAAGCTTTCTTT,CASSWRTGTEAFF
TRBJ2-1,many,-,TRBV6-4,TGTGCCAGCAGTGACCGGGACAACAATGAGCAGTTCTTC,CASSDRDNNEQFF
TRBJ2-1,-,-,TRBV13,TGTGCCAGCAGCCTCCACGTGGTAGCGGTCCCCAATGAGCAGTTCTTC,CASSLHVVAVPNEQFF
TRBJ2-7,once,-,TRBV5-1,TGCGCCAGCAGCTTGGAAACAAGCCAGCAGTACTTC,CASSLETSQQYF
TRBJ2-3,-,TRBD2,TRBV6-5,TGTGCCAGCACGGAGGGAGGGAGGCCCGCGACGCAGTATTTT,CASTEGGRPATQYF
TRBJ1-5,-,TRBD1,TRBV30,TGTGCCTGGAGTCGGGGACAGCTAAATCAGCCCCAGCATTTT,CAWSRGQLNQPQHF
TRBJ2-7,-,-,TRBV7-9,TGTGCCAGCAGCCTCTCCTACGAGCAGTACTTC,CASSLSYEQYF
TRBJ1-2,once,-,TRBV11-3,TGTGCCAGCAGCTTTACAGGGATAAGTAACTATGGCTACACCTTC,CASSFTGISNYGYTF
TRBJ2-5,-,TRBD1,TRBV18,TGTGCCAGCTCACCGGACAGGGCAGGGGAGACCCAGTACTTC,CASSPDRAGETQYF
TRBJ1-2,-,-,TRBV2,TGTGCCAGCAGGGGTACAGGGTATGGCTACACCTTC,CASRGTGYGYTF
TRBJ2-1,-,-,TRBV11-3,TGTGCCAGCAGCTTAGGATCAGGGGTGACCTACAATGAGCAGTTCTTC,CASSLGSGVTYNEQFF
TRBJ2-7,-,TRBD2,TRBV10-3,TGTGCCATCAGCCTGGGAGCGGGAGCTTTCGAGCAGTACTTC,CAISLGAGAFEQYF
TRBJ2-7,-,-,TRBV11-2,TGTGCCAGCAGCTTAGATAAAAACGCCTTCTACGAGCAGTACTTC,CASSLDKNAFYEQYF
TRBJ1-1,-,-,TRBV11-3,TGTGCCAGCAGCTCTTTTGGGCAGCAGAACACTGAAGCTTTCTTT,CASSSFGQQNTEAFF
TRBJ1-2,-,-,TRBV5-1,TGCGCCAGCAGCTTGGCCAGGGGAGGCTACACCTTC,CASSLARGGYTF
TRBJ2-7,-,TRBD1,TRBV27,TGTGCCAGCAGTTTACAGGGGGCAGGGATGCACGAGCAGTACTTC,CASSLQGAGMHEQYF
TRBJ1-2,few,-,TRBV2,TGTGCCAGCAGTGAGGTACAGGGTCGTTATGGCTACACCTTC,CASSEVQGRYGYTF
TRBJ2-3,-,-,TRBV5-1,TGCGCCAGCAGCTTCGCAGGGATAGATACGCAGTATTTT,CASSFAGIDTQYF
TRBJ1-5,-,TRBD1,TRBV9,TGTGCCAGCAGCCCGGGACAGGGGATTAATCAGCCCCAGCATTTT,CASSPGQGINQPQHF
TRBJ1-5,-,-,TRBV7-8,TGTGCCAGCAGCCGAACGGAGTATCAGCCCCAGCATTTT,CASSRTEYQPQHF
TRBJ2-5,-,-,TRBV4-1,TGCGCCAGCAGCCTCCAGGGGGAGACCCAGTACTTC,CASSLQGETQYF
TRBJ2-5,-,TRBD2,TRBV5-1,TGCGCCGGCAGCTTGGAGCCTTCTAGCGGGAGTGAGACCCAGTACTTC,CAGSLEPSSGSETQYF
TRBJ1-3,-,-,TRBV7-3,TGTGCCAGCAGCTTAAGTGGAAGCCCCGGAAACACCATATATTTT,CASSLSGSPGNTIYF
TRBJ1-2,-,-,TRBV30,TGTGCCTGGCGCAAAGACAGGAGATCCACCTATGGCTACACCTTC,CAWRKDRRSTYGYTF
TRBJ2-2,-,-,TRBV30,TGTGCCTGGAGTCACGGGATGGGTACCGGGGAGCTGTTTTTT,CAWSHGMGTGELFF
TRBJ1-5,-,-,TRBV10-3,TGTGCCAGCAGCACAGCAGATTCCAATCAGCCCCAGCATTTT,CASSTADSNQPQHF
TRBJ2-3,-,-,TRBV5-1,TGCGCCAGCAGCTTGGTGTCGGGAGCGACAGATACGCAGTATTTT,CASSLVSGATDTQYF
TRBJ1-1,-,-,TRBV4-1,TGCGCCAGCAGCCTCCGGGCCCTGAACACTGAAGCTTTCTTT,CASSLRALNTEAFF
TRBJ1-4,-,-,TRBV5-4,TGTGCCAGCAGCTTCTACAGGGATGGTGAAAAACTGTTTTTT,CASSFYRDGEKLFF
TRBJ1-1,-,-,TRBV12-5,TGTGCTAGTGGTCGTGGACGGCTGAACACTGAAGCTTTCTTT,CASGRGRLNTEAFF